The rows below give T cell receptor beta chains drawn from one sample of a study of T cells in Graves' hyperthyroidism and ophthalmopathy. Via MiXCR, TCRdb re-called the multiplex PCR reads, giving one row per CDR3 protein. The sample records about 640,000 distinct CDR3 sequences, 14% being singletons. Sequenced: blood. These receptor sequences come from a woman aged 50 to 60 with Graves' ophthalmopathy. Each CDR3 is given with its conserved first and last residue. D genes are given only for firm matches. Some rows have no size entry. The others give once, few or many, or a class for an expanded clone.

>TRBJ1-5|NA|TRBV19|NA
TGTGCCAGTACTCCGGACGGGGATCTGCCCCAGCATTTT
CASTPDGDLPQHF
>TRBJ2-5|NA|TRBV19|TRBD1
TGTGCCAGTAGTGATACAGGGGGCAGAGGGGAGACCCAGTACTTC
CASSDTGGRGETQYF
>TRBJ2-1|many|TRBV3-1|TRBD2
TGTGCCAGCAGCCGCCGACTTGCGACTAGCGGAGACAATGAGCAGTTCTTC
CASSRRLATSGDNEQFF
>TRBJ2-7|many|TRBV11-1|TRBD1
TGTGCCAGCAGCTTTCCTCAACAGGGGACCGCCTACGAGCAGTACTTC
CASSFPQQGTAYEQYF
>TRBJ2-1|many|TRBV30|TRBD1
TGTGCCTGGAGTAGACAGGGGAATGAGCAGTTCTTC
CAWSRQGNEQFF
>TRBJ2-5|many|TRBV7-2|NA
TGTGCCAGCAGTCTAAACAGGTTGCAAGAGACCCAGTACTTC
CASSLNRLQETQYF
>TRBJ2-1|many|TRBV3-1|NA
TGTGCCAGCAGCCAAGACTCGGATACCTACAATGAGCAGTTCTTC
CASSQDSDTYNEQFF
>TRBJ2-2|few|TRBV29-1|NA
TGCAGCGTTATCCCGGAACAGGTGAACACCGGGGAGCTGTTTTTT
CSVIPEQVNTGELFF
>TRBJ2-5|NA|TRBV30|TRBD1
TGTGCCTGGGGGAGGGGACAGGGTCGGCAAGAGACCCAGTACTTC
CAWGRGQGRQETQYF
>TRBJ1-1|many|TRBV30|NA
TGTGCCTGGACCGTTAACTCGGGGACTGAAGCTTTCTTT
CAWTVNSGTEAFF
>TRBJ2-1|many|TRBV7-2|NA
TGTGCCAGCAGCCGACAGACGCCCGATTGGGGCAATGAGCAGTTCTTC
CASSRQTPDWGNEQFF
>TRBJ2-5|many|TRBV2|TRBD2
TGTGCCAGCGGGGGTTACAGCGGGAGGCAAGAGACCCAGTACTTC
CASGGYSGRQETQYF
>TRBJ2-5|many|TRBV24-1|NA
TGTGCCACCAGTGATTCGGGAGCGGGAGAGACCCAGTACTTC
CATSDSGAGETQYF
>TRBJ2-3|many|TRBV5-1|NA
TGCGCCAGCAGCTTGGTAGCAGGTGGCGTGGATACGCAGTATTTT
CASSLVAGGVDTQYF
>TRBJ2-7|few|TRBV11-2|TRBD2
TGTGCCAGCAGCTTAGGGGGGGGGTTTTGGGACGAGCAGTACTTC
CASSLGGGFWDEQYF
>TRBJ1-2|many|TRBV3-1|NA
TGTGCCAGCAGCCAATCGGCGGCCAGGGAGGGCTACACCTTC
CASSQSAAREGYTF
>TRBJ1-4|NA|TRBV18|TRBD1
TGTGCCAGCTCAGCAATCCGGACAGGGGCGTTTGAAAAACTGTTTTTT
CASSAIRTGAFEKLFF
>TRBJ2-7|NA|TRBV20-1|TRBD1
TGCAGTGCTGGACCGGGACAGCTCTACGAGCAGTACTTC
CSAGPGQLYEQYF
>TRBJ2-6|few|TRBV27|NA
TGTGCCAGCAGGTCATCGTCTGGGGCCAACGTCCTGACTTTC
CASRSSSGANVLTF
>TRBJ1-1|many|TRBV4-2|TRBD1
TGTGCCAGCAGCTACGGACAGGTAGACACTGAAGCTTTCTTT
CASSYGQVDTEAFF
>TRBJ2-2|NA|TRBV4-1|NA
TGCGCCAGCAGCCAATGGGCTCATTCTAGCACCGGGGAGCTGTTTTTT
CASSQWAHSSTGELFF
>TRBJ1-4|few|TRBV5-1|NA
TGCGCCAGCAGCGGGATGGGGCCAACTAATGAAAAACTGTTTTTT
CASSGMGPTNEKLFF
>TRBJ2-5|many|TRBV28|NA
TGTGCCAGCAGACCGACGCAAGAGACCCAGTACTTC
CASRPTQETQYF
>TRBJ1-1|many|TRBV7-9|NA
TGTGCCAGCAGCGCAGAGGGTGAAGCTTTCTTT
CASSAEGEAFF
>TRBJ2-3|many|TRBV7-9|NA
TGTGCCAGCAGCTATGCAGAAGCACCAGATACGCAGTATTTT
CASSYAEAPDTQYF
>TRBJ1-1|many|TRBV20-1|NA
TGCAGTGCTAGACCGGTGGACAGACCGAACACTGAAGCTTTCTTT
CSARPVDRPNTEAFF
>TRBJ1-1|few|TRBV20-1|NA
TGCAGTGCTAGAGATCGGCGGCTGATAAACACTGAAGCTTTCTTT
CSARDRRLINTEAFF
>TRBJ1-1|once|TRBV2|TRBD1
TGTGCCAGCAGTGCGTCAGGGGGCCCGGGTTTCACTGAAGCTTTCTTT
CASSASGGPGFTEAFF
>TRBJ1-5|few|TRBV18|TRBD1
TGTGCCAGCTCAGCTAGACAGGGCGGGAGTTATAGCAATCAGCCCCAGCATTTT
CASSARQGGSYSNQPQHF
>TRBJ2-1|many|TRBV5-8|NA
TGTGCCAGCAGCCCGGGACATTCTTATGAGCAGTTCTTC
CASSPGHSYEQFF
>TRBJ2-5|many|TRBV18|TRBD2
TGTGCCAGCTCACCACTAGCGGGAACAGAGACCCAGTACTTC
CASSPLAGTETQYF
>TRBJ1-5|few|TRBV27|NA
TGTGCCAGCAGTTTCGGGGGGTTTGGGGATCAGCCCCAGCATTTT
CASSFGGFGDQPQHF
>TRBJ1-1|few|TRBV15|NA
TGTGCCACCAGCAGATTTTACCGGGAGCGCACTGAAGCTTTCTTT
CATSRFYRERTEAFF
>TRBJ1-3|NA|TRBV10-3|NA
TGTGCCATCAGTGAGAAGTCCGGGACAAATTCAAACACCATATATTTT
CAISEKSGTNSNTIYF
>TRBJ2-7|NA|TRBV9|TRBD1
TGTGCCAGCAGCCCCGGGACAGAAACCTATATATCCTACGAGCAGTACTTC
CASSPGTETYISYEQYF
>TRBJ2-1|few|TRBV19|TRBD2
TGTGCCAGTAGTCCTAGCGGGAGGGCCAACGATGAGCAGTTCTTC
CASSPSGRANDEQFF
>TRBJ2-1|many|TRBV11-2|TRBD1
TGTGCCAGCAGCTCGTTGGACAGGGATCATGAGCAGTTCTTC
CASSSLDRDHEQFF
>TRBJ2-1|many|TRBV2|NA
TGTGCCAGCAGTGAAACGCCCTACAATGAGCAGTTCTTC
CASSETPYNEQFF
>TRBJ2-6|few|TRBV20-1|NA
TGCAGTGCTAGGACCTCCGGGGCCAACGTCCTGACTTTC
CSARTSGANVLTF
>TRBJ2-7|many|TRBV20-1|TRBD1
TGCAGTGCTGGGCGGGACAGGGGCTACGAGCAGTACTTC
CSAGRDRGYEQYF
>TRBJ1-5|NA|TRBV7-2|NA
TGTGCCAGCAGCTTAGGAGCCCCCGTGCATGGGCCCAAGCATTTT
CASSLGAPVHGPKHF
>TRBJ1-1|many|TRBV28|NA
TGTGCCAGCAGTAGGAACGCAGGGGCGGCTTTCTTT
CASSRNAGAAFF
>TRBJ2-3|few|TRBV7-9|NA
TGTGCCAGCAGCTCCCACCTACTAGTTCGGCTAACAGATACGCAGTATTTT
CASSSHLLVRLTDTQYF
>TRBJ1-1|NA|TRBV15|NA
TGTGCCACCAGCAGAGTGATGGGGAGCACTGAAGCTTTCTTT
CATSRVMGSTEAFF
>TRBJ2-1|many|TRBV18|NA
TGTGCCAGCTCACCACCGAACAGAGACAATGAGCAGTTCTTC
CASSPPNRDNEQFF
>TRBJ2-7|NA|TRBV6-1|NA
TGTGCCAGCAAAGGGACCGCAGATCCCTACGAGCAGTACTTC
CASKGTADPYEQYF
>TRBJ1-3|NA|TRBV20-1|NA
TGCAGTGCTAGAGAATGGCTTAAAAGTAACACCATATATTTT
CSAREWLKSNTIYF
>TRBJ1-1|many|TRBV18|NA
TGTGCCAGCTCACCACAAGGGGGAACTGAAGCTTTCTTT
CASSPQGGTEAFF
>TRBJ1-2|many|TRBV20-1|TRBD1
TGCAGTGCTAGAGGGACAGGCCATGGCTACACCTTC
CSARGTGHGYTF